The 6 T cell receptor beta chains below come from one sample, sequenced in a study of CD8+CD57+ T cells in acquired aplastic anemia. Profiles of TCR beta VDJ and CDR3 were generated from a genomic DNA template. TCRdb processed the reads anew with MiXCR; each CDR3 protein has one entry. The sample includes around 250,000 distinct CDR3 sequences, around 60% of them seen just once. The sequencing input was sorted CD4+, CD8+, or CD8+CD57+ T cells (not recorded which) from PBMCs. Receptors were obtained from a human donor with severe aplastic anemia or a healthy control (not recorded which).

The V call is TRBV6-1, the J call TRBJ2-7, with 8 bases that match TRBD1. CDR1 and CDR2 (germline): MNHNS, SASEGT. The CDR3 extends over 15 amino acids. The V gene end was trimmed by 3 bases and the J gene end by 3 bases; junction bases not matched to a gene: 7. CDR3 nucleotide sequence: TGTGCCAGCAGTGAGGCTGGGACAGGCTACTACGAGCAGTACTTC. Residues: CASSEAGTGYYEQYF.

This clonotype has a single count. This chain links TRBV7-9 with TRBJ2-5; 8 bases are a match to TRBD1. CDR1 and CDR2 from the germline V gene are SEHNR and FQNEAQ (reference sequence). J lost 6 bases, V lost 5 bases, and 5 bases had no gene match. CDR3 length: 13 amino acids. CDR3 region: CASSIRQGQTQYF. For the CDR3, the DNA is TGTGCCAGCAGCATAAGACAGGGGCAGACCCAGTACTTC.

In regard to this clonotype: One base away lies a much larger clone, so this may be a sequencing read error. The CDR3 region is CASSYGPSGGGTQYF. Written as DNA, the CDR3 is TGTGCCAGCAGTTACGGCCCTAGCGGAGGAGGTACGCAGTATTTT. This chain uses TRBV6-6 with TRBJ2-3, with 7 bases matching TRBD2. The CDR3 consists of 15 residues. Germline loops: CDR1 MNHNY, CDR2 SVGAGI (reference sequence). The junction had 10 bases not matched to a gene; V was cut back by 2 bases and J by 8 bases.

This chain uses TRBV9 with TRBJ2-6; D gene uncertain. The V gene's germline CDR1 is SGDLS and CDR2 YYNGEE. Trimming took off 4 bases at V and 0 bases at J, with 5 bases between the two ends. The CDR3 length is 14 residues. CDR3 sequence reads: CASSPRSGANVLTF. The CDR3, as DNA: TGTGCCAGCAGCCCCCGCTCTGGGGCCAACGTCCTGACTTTC. Full variable domain (outside the CDR3, taken from reference TRBV9 and TRBJ2-6): DSGVTQTPKHLITATGQRVTLRCSPRSGDLSVYWYQQSLDQGLQFLIQYYNGEERAKGNILERFSAQQFPDLHSELNLSSLELGDSALYFCASSPRSGANVLTFGAGSRLTVL.

This clonotype was counted between two and nine times. This chain joins TRBV29-1 and TRBJ1-2, with 7 bases identical to TRBD1. The ends lost 5 bases at V and 8 bases at J; junction bases unmatched: 8. The CDR3 is 12 residues long. Germline V CDR1 and CDR2: SQVTM, ANQGSEA. CDR3 residues: CSVPDRAGGYTF. CDR3 bases: TGCAGCGTTCCCGACAGGGCAGGCGGCTACACCTTC.

The table lists this clonotype with many counts. This CDR3 is CASSPQGGANEQFF. In DNA form, the CDR3 reads TGTGCCAGCTCACCTCAGGGTGGGGCTAATGAGCAGTTCTTC. The J gene is TRBJ2-1, the V gene TRBV18; D possibly corresponds to TRBD1 (5 bases). The CDR3 spans 14 residues. The germline CDR1 and CDR2 sequences are KGHSH and LQKENI. V lost 3 bases and J 7 bases, leaving 13 bases between the germline ends.